These T cell receptor beta chains were read from a single sample in a study of T cells in Graves' hyperthyroidism and ophthalmopathy. One entry per CDR3 protein, called by TCRdb with MiXCR from the multiplex PCR reads. The sample has more than 300,000 distinct CDR3 sequences, roughly 13% seen once; the top ten hold 9.2%. Material: blood. The receptors were sampled from a woman under 30 with Graves' hyperthyroidism. CDR3s include the opening cysteine and the closing phenylalanine or tryptophan. A D gene is named only where the DNA matches it firmly. Not every row has a clone size; where given, it reads once, few, many or a size class.

clone_size,d_call,cdr3_length,v_call,j_call,cdr3_aa,cdr3_nt
NA,NA,12,TRBV2,TRBJ2-3,CASTLRGDTQYF,TGTGCCAGCACCCTGAGAGGGGATACGCAGTATTTT
many,TRBD2,15,TRBV12-3/TRBV12-4,TRBJ2-1,CASSLAGGVSNEQFF,TGTGCCAGCAGTTTGGCGGGAGGAGTGAGCAATGAGCAGTTCTTC
many,NA,14,TRBV28,TRBJ1-6,CASSLPRLATPLHF,TGTGCCAGCAGTTTGCCTCGCCTAGCAACACCCCTCCACTTT
many,TRBD2,15,TRBV7-2,TRBJ2-7,CASSLSDGGAYEQYF,TGTGCCAGCAGCTTAAGTGACGGGGGGGCCTACGAGCAGTACTTC
few,NA,15,TRBV6-2/TRBV6-3,TRBJ2-4,CASSQVDLTKNIQYF,TGTGCCAGCAGCCAAGTTGATCTAACCAAAAACATTCAGTACTTC
many,TRBD2,17,TRBV11-2,TRBJ2-5,CASSTGTSGGIVETQYF,TGTGCCAGCAGCACCGGGACTAGCGGGGGGATTGTTGAGACCCAGTACTTC
many,NA,14,TRBV5-1,TRBJ2-1,CASSPAWGYNEQFF,TGCGCCAGCAGCCCGGCTTGGGGTTACAATGAGCAGTTCTTC
NA,NA,15,TRBV5-4,TRBJ1-1,CASSNSRAMNTEAFF,TGTGCCAGCAGCAACTCGAGGGCCATGAACACTGAAGCTTTCTTT
many,NA,15,TRBV18,TRBJ1-1,CASSPTRTANTEAFF,TGTGCCAGCTCACCAACGAGGACCGCGAACACTGAAGCTTTCTTT
many,TRBD1,15,TRBV6-1,TRBJ1-5,CASSPDRGDNQPQHF,TGTGCCAGCAGCCCGGACAGGGGGGACAATCAGCCCCAGCATTTT
many,NA,15,TRBV3-1,TRBJ2-3,CASSQAPRHTDTQYF,TGTGCCAGCAGCCAAGCCCCTAGGCACACAGATACGCAGTATTTT
many,TRBD1,15,TRBV6-2/TRBV6-3,TRBJ1-2,CASSSGTGIHYGYTF,TGTGCCAGCAGCTCCGGGACAGGGATACACTATGGCTACACCTTC
many,TRBD1,14,TRBV7-2,TRBJ1-1,CASSPGTGSSEAFF,TGTGCCAGCAGCCCAGGGACAGGTAGTTCTGAAGCTTTCTTT
many,NA,14,TRBV20-1,TRBJ1-1,CSAQGRVLNTEAFF,TGCAGTGCCCAAGGGAGGGTCTTAAACACTGAAGCTTTCTTT
many,NA,13,TRBV12-3/TRBV12-4,TRBJ1-1,CASTLTEDTEAFF,TGTGCCAGCACCCTGACAGAGGACACTGAAGCTTTCTTT
NA,NA,14,TRBV10-2,TRBJ2-7,CASSAGNRNYEQYF,TGCGCCAGCAGTGCTGGAAACCGGAACTACGAGCAGTACTTC
many,TRBD2,16,TRBV4-2,TRBJ2-3,CASSQGTSGSTDTQYF,TGTGCCAGCAGCCAAGGGACTAGCGGGAGCACAGATACGCAGTATTTT
many,TRBD1,14,TRBV12-3/TRBV12-4,TRBJ1-5,CASSFQQGDQPQHF,TGTGCCAGCAGTTTCCAACAGGGGGATCAGCCCCAGCATTTT
many,NA,12,TRBV6-1,TRBJ1-2,CATRGTNYGYTF,TGTGCCACCCGAGGTACTAACTATGGCTACACCTTC
many,NA,15,TRBV7-2,TRBJ2-1,CASIVYSSSYNEQFF,TGTGCCAGCATCGTATATTCCAGCTCCTACAATGAGCAGTTCTTC
many,TRBD1,16,TRBV20-1,TRBJ2-1,CSARGLEYRGQAGQFF,TGCAGTGCTAGGGGCTTAGAGTACAGGGGCCAGGCGGGGCAGTTCTTC
many,TRBD1,14,TRBV28,TRBJ1-1,CASVRDRDDTEAFF,TGTGCCAGCGTCCGGGACAGGGATGACACTGAAGCTTTCTTT
many,NA,14,TRBV7-9,TRBJ2-7,CASSLVGGPPEQYF,TGTGCCAGCAGCTTAGTCGGGGGACCGCCCGAGCAGTACTTC
NA,TRBD2,14,TRBV10-3,TRBJ2-2,CASSPAGDTGELFF,TGTGCCAGCAGTCCAGCGGGAGACACCGGGGAGCTGTTTTTT
NA,NA,14,TRBV9,TRBJ2-5,CASSPGTAGQTQYF,TGTGCCAGCAGTCCAGGGACCGCGGGACAGACCCAGTACTTC
few,NA,13,TRBV6-2/TRBV6-3,TRBJ2-7,CASSYQLAYEQYF,TGTGCCAGCAGTTACCAGCTAGCCTACGAGCAGTACTTC
many,TRBD2,16,TRBV11-2,TRBJ2-1,CASSLGLAGGPDEQFF,TGTGCCAGCAGCTTAGGACTAGCGGGGGGGCCCGATGAGCAGTTCTTC
many,NA,13,TRBV29-1,TRBJ2-7,CSASPDTSYEQYF,TGCAGCGCCTCACCGGACACTTCCTACGAGCAGTACTTC
NA,TRBD1,14,TRBV5-5,TRBJ1-2,CASSLVTGEVGYTF,TGTGCCAGCAGCTTGGTAACAGGGGAAGTTGGCTACACCTTC